Listed below are T cell receptor beta chains from one sample, sequenced in a study of cytomegalovirus exposure and HLA in healthy donors. Measured with immunoSEQ multiplex PCR; TCRdb has only the in-frame clones, and not every one. This sample has 59,000 or so clones, with about four fifths found just once. The sample taken for sequencing was PBMCs. The receptors derive from a man under 40 in good health and CMV-seropositive. Both conserved end residues are part of each CDR3. Fields, in order: J gene, D gene, V gene, clone size, CDR3 DNA, CDR3 protein. A D gene is named only where the DNA matches it firmly. A row's size may be missing; if present it is once, few, many or a size class.

TRBJ1-1	.	TRBV19	few	TGTGCCAGTCGGCGACAGAACGTGTGGACTGAAGCTTTCTTT	CASRRQNVWTEAFF
TRBJ2-7	.	TRBV7-9	once	TGTGCCAGCAGCTCTGACAGAATAAGATACGAGCAGTACTTC	CASSSDRIRYEQYF
TRBJ1-1	TRBD1	TRBV9	.	TGTGCCAGCAGCGTAGATTCTTTGGACAGGGGCAACACTGAAGCTTTCTTT	CASSVDSLDRGNTEAFF
TRBJ2-7	.	TRBV6-6	.	TGTGCCAGCAGTTCGACCGGCGGGGCGGGGACCTACGAGCAGTACTTC	CASSSTGGAGTYEQYF
TRBJ2-5	TRBD2	TRBV19	.	TGTGCCAGTAGTCCCTGGGGACTAGCAGAGACCCAGTACTTC	CASSPWGLAETQYF
TRBJ1-1	TRBD1	TRBV7-3	.	TGTGCCAGCAGCAGAGAGACAGGGGGCACTGAAGCTTTCTTT	CASSRETGGTEAFF
TRBJ2-3	.	TRBV7-3	.	TGTGCCAGCAGCTTAACGGGCCAGGTCGCAGATACGCAGTATTTT	CASSLTGQVADTQYF
TRBJ1-5	.	TRBV30	.	TGTGCCTGGAGTATTGCCGGGGGAGCCAATCAGCCCCAGCATTTT	CAWSIAGGANQPQHF
TRBJ1-2	.	TRBV19	.	TGTGCCAGTAGTATACCCCGCTATGGCTACACCTTC	CASSIPRYGYTF
TRBJ2-5	TRBD2	TRBV5-8	once	TGTGCCAGCATCCTTAACGGACTAGGGGAGACCCAGTACTTC	CASILNGLGETQYF
TRBJ1-5	.	TRBV4-1	.	TGCGCCAGCAGCCAAGAACCGGTGGGCAATCAGCCCCAGCATTTT	CASSQEPVGNQPQHF
TRBJ2-7	.	TRBV21-1	.	TGTGCCAAAAGACAGTATACCTACGAGCAGTACTTC	CAKRQYTYEQYF
TRBJ1-1	.	TRBV18	.	TGTGCCAGCTCACCTCAGCAGCAGGGGAACGCTGAAGCTTTCTTT	CASSPQQQGNAEAFF
TRBJ2-3	.	TRBV9	.	TGTGCCAGCAGCGTAGAGACGGGGGGCGCAGATACGCAGTATTTT	CASSVETGGADTQYF
TRBJ1-5	.	TRBV10-3	.	TGTGCCATCAACAGGGAAGATGGACAGCCCCAGCATTTT	CAINREDGQPQHF
TRBJ2-7	.	TRBV9	.	TGTGCCAGCAGCCCCAACCCGGCGGGCTCCCGGGTTAGCGAGCAGTACTTC	CASSPNPAGSRVSEQYF
TRBJ1-2	.	TRBV2	.	TGTGCCAGACGGACAGCGAGATCCTATGGCTACACCTTC	CARRTARSYGYTF
TRBJ2-3	TRBD2	TRBV11-1	.	TGTGCCAGCAGCGCCCATCCCCTAGCGGGGGGTGCAGATACGCAGTATTTT	CASSAHPLAGGADTQYF
TRBJ2-7	.	TRBV6-4	few	TGTGCCAGCAGTGAAAGTGGCAGTTCCTACGAGCAGTACTTC	CASSESGSSYEQYF
TRBJ1-1	.	TRBV4-2	few	TGTGCCAGCAGGCTGGGGGCGACTGAAGCTTTCTTT	CASRLGATEAFF